Below, one T cell receptor beta chain is given with its context. This specimen comes from a study of blood T cell repertoires in COVID-19. Using immunoSEQ multiplex PCR, the repertoire was profiled, and TCRdb retains in-frame clones only, with some absent. Of approximately 85,000 clones detected, roughly 87% appear once; the ten largest clones hold 3%. Germline V gene data show CDR1 as SNHLY and CDR2 as FYNNEI. After removal of 10 bases from V and 6 bases from J, the junction contained 8 bases not matched to a gene. This CDR3 contains 13 residues. Sample: peripheral blood. The chain is built from TRBV2 and TRBJ1-4, with 7 nucleotides matching TRBD1. This sequence was found in a woman aged 45-60 years with active or convalescent COVID-19. The CDR3 spells CATSGRGDEKLFF. CDR3 DNA: TGTGCCACCTCCGGCAGGGGGGATGAAAAACTGTTTTTT. Using reference TRBV2 and TRBJ1-4 for the parts outside the CDR3, the full variable domain is EPEVTQTPSHQVTQMGQEVILRCVPISNHLYFYWYRQILGQKVEFLVSFYNNEISEKSEIFDDQFSVERPDGSNFTLKIRSTKLEDSAMYFCATSGRGDEKLFFGSGTQLSVL.